This TCR beta chain was identified during a study of T cell responses to AZD1222 COVID-19 vaccine. TCRdb's copy holds only in-frame clones and misses some; the assay was immunoSEQ multiplex PCR. The table shows around 160,000 clones, with roughly 91% occurring only once. The J segment lost 7 bases and the V segment lost 4 bases, leaving 15 bases of the junction unmatched. Looked up from germline, CDR1 is SGDLS and CDR2 is YYNGEE. The length of the CDR3 is 16 residues. J is TRBJ2-7 and V is TRBV9; 9 bases are a match to TRBD2. The TCR originated in an adult in good health. This sample comprised peripheral blood, obtained on day 0 of AZD1222 vaccination. CDR3 protein: CASSPGPAGGPWEQYF. For the CDR3, the DNA is TGTGCCAGCAGCCCAGGGCCAGCGGGGGGACCTTGGGAGCAGTACTTC.